This TCR beta chain was captured in a study of cytomegalovirus exposure and HLA in healthy donors. Unmatched junction bases numbered 16, after V lost 4 bases and J lost 4 bases. Looked up from germline, CDR1 is MNHEY and CDR2 is SMNVEV (reference sequence). This CDR3 has 18 residues. The PCR made use of 60 Vbeta and 13 Jbeta primers. TCRdb keeps only in-frame clones here, not all; method: immunoSEQ multiplex PCR. Across 150,000 to 200,000 clones, the top ten clones capture approximately 6.5% of the sample. The material sequenced was PBMCs. This chain uses TRBV27 with TRBJ2-1; 7 bases line up with TRBD2. This TCR came from a man under 40 in good health and CMV-seronegative. The CDR3 spells CASSSRLALGRVYNEQFF. CDR3 bases: TGTGCCAGCAGTTCCAGACTAGCCTTGGGACGCGTTTACAATGAGCAGTTCTTC.